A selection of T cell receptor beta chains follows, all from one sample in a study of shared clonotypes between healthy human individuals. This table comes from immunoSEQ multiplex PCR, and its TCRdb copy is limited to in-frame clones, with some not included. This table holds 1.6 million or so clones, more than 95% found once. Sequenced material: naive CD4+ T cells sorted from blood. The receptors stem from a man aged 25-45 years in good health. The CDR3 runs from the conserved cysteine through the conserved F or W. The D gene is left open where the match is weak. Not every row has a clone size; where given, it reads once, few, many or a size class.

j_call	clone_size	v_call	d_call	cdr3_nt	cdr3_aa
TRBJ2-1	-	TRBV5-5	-	TGTGCCAGCAGCTTGGGAACAGGGTCCTACAATGAGCAGTTCTTC	CASSLGTGSYNEQFF
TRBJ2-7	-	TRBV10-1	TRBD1	TGCGCCAGCAGTGAGTTGTTGGCAGGGGGCAGTGAGCAGTACTTC	CASSELLAGGSEQYF
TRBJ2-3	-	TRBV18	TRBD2	TGTGCCAGCTCACCACGGACTAGCGGGGGGACAGATACGCAGTATTTT	CASSPRTSGGTDTQYF
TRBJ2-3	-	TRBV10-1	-	TGCGCCAGCAGTCCCATTGGCAGTAGCACAGATACGCAGTATTTT	CASSPIGSSTDTQYF
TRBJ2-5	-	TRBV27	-	TGTGCCAGCAGTTTCTCGAAGACCCAGTACTTC	CASSFSKTQYF
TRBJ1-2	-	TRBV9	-	TGTGCCAGCACCCGTGGTATAGGGCGTGCTGGCTACACCTTC	CASTRGIGRAGYTF
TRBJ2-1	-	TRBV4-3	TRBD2	TGCGCCAGCAGCCAAGAGGTAACTAGCGGACGCTACAATGAGCAGTTCTTC	CASSQEVTSGRYNEQFF
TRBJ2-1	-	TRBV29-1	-	TGCAGCGTTGAAGTGTCTTGGGGATCTTCTGAGCAGTTCTTC	CSVEVSWGSSEQFF
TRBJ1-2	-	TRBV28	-	TGTGCCAGCAGTCGGGGAATAAACTATGGCTACACCTTC	CASSRGINYGYTF
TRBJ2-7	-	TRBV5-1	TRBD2	TGCGCCAGCAGCTCCACGGGACTAGCGGGGAACTCCTACGAGCAGTACTTC	CASSSTGLAGNSYEQYF
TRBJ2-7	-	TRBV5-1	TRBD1	TGCGCCAGCAGTCTTGGGCGCCAGGACAGGGTCTACGAGCAGTACTTC	CASSLGRQDRVYEQYF
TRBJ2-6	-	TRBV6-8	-	TGTGCCAGCAGTTACCAAAGGAAGGCTCCTGGGGCCAACGTCCTGACTTTC	CASSYQRKAPGANVLTF
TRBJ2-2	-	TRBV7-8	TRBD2	TGTGCCAGCAGCTCAAGACTAGCGGGAGGGCCGGTCGGGGAGCTGTTTTTT	CASSSRLAGGPVGELFF
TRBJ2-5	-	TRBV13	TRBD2	TGTGCCAGCAGCTTAGGCGGGAGGGCCCCTGAGACCCAGTACTTC	CASSLGGRAPETQYF
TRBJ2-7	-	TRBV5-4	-	TGTGCCAGCATCGCTAACAGGAGCGGCGAGCAGTACTTC	CASIANRSGEQYF
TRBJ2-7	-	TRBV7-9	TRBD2	TGTGCCAGCAGCTTAGGTCTAGCGGGAGTATACTTC	CASSLGLAGVYF
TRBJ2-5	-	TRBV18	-	TGTGCCAGCTCACCAAGGGGAGAGGTTGAGACCCAGTACTTC	CASSPRGEVETQYF
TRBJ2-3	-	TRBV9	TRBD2	TGTGCCAGCAGCGCCACGGGACTAGGGGAACCTGGGACAGATACGCAGTATTTT	CASSATGLGEPGTDTQYF
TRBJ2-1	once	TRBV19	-	TGTGCCAGTAGTATAGTCCGGCTAGCCAATGAGCAGTTCTTC	CASSIVRLANEQFF
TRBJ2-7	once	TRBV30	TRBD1	TGTGCCTGGAGTCGGGACAGCTCCTACGAGCAGTACTTC	CAWSRDSSYEQYF
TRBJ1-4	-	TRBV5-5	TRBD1	TGTGCCAGCAGCTTCCAACCGGGACAGGGCGGTGAAAAACTGTTTTTT	CASSFQPGQGGEKLFF
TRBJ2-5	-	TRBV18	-	TGTGCCAGCTCACACGTTCAAGAGACCCAGTACTTC	CASSHVQETQYF
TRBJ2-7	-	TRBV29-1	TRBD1	TGCAGCGTTCGGGACAGATCCTACGAGCAGTACTTC	CSVRDRSYEQYF
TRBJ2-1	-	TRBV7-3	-	TGTGCCAGCAGCAAAAGTCGGGACGTTGGTTACAATGAGCAGTTCTTC	CASSKSRDVGYNEQFF
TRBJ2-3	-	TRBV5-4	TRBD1	TGTGCCAGCAGCTTGGTGGGACAGGGGGATACAGATACGCAGTATTTT	CASSLVGQGDTDTQYF
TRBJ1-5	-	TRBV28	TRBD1	TGTGCCAGCAGTTTGACGGGACAGACATATAGCAATCAGCCCCAGCATTTT	CASSLTGQTYSNQPQHF
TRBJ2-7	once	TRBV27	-	TGTGCCAGCAGTTTATCCCATAGCGTTTCCGAGCAGTACTTC	CASSLSHSVSEQYF
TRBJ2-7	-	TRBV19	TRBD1	TGTGCCAGTACCCCGACAGGGACCTACTACGAGCAGTACTTC	CASTPTGTYYEQYF
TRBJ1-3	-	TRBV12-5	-	TGTGCTAGTGGTGAAGGGGGTTTTGGAAACACCATATATTTT	CASGEGGFGNTIYF
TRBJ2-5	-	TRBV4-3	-	TGCGCCAGCAGCCAAGATCGGGCAGAGACCCAGTACTTC	CASSQDRAETQYF
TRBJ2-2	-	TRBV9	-	TGTGCCAGCAGTCTTGGACCCAACACCGGGGAGCTGTTTTTT	CASSLGPNTGELFF
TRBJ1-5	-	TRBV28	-	TGTGCCAGCAGTTTAGTCAGGGAGGGCCAGCCCCAGCATTTT	CASSLVREGQPQHF
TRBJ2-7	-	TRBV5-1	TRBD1	TGCGCCAGCAGCTCACAGGGGGCCCACGAGCAGTACTTC	CASSSQGAHEQYF
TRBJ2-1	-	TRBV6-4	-	TGTGCCAGCAGCGAGACTAGCTACAATGAGCAGTTCTTC	CASSETSYNEQFF
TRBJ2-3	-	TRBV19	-	TGTGCCAGTAGTAGCGGTGGGGGACCAGATACGCAGTATTTT	CASSSGGGPDTQYF
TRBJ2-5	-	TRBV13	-	TGTGCCAGCAGCAAGACTAGAGGGCAAAGTCCGTACCAAGAGACCCAGTACTTC	CASSKTRGQSPYQETQYF
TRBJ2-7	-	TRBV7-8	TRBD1	TGTGCCAGCAGCGTCAACAGGGGGGTATACGAGCAGTACTTC	CASSVNRGVYEQYF
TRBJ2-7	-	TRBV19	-	TGTGCCAGTAGTAAGACAGTTGGGGCCTACGAGCAGTACTTC	CASSKTVGAYEQYF
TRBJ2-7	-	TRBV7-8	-	TGTGCCAGCAGCCCCCAGGTGAGGTCTACTCTTTACGAGCAGTACTTC	CASSPQVRSTLYEQYF
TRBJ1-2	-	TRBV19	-	TGTGCCAGTAGTATATTGGGGCCGGACGGCAGATCCTACTATGGCCACACCTTC	CASSILGPDGRSYYGHTF
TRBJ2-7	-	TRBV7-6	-	TGTGCCAGCAGTCCATTTCCAGGGGGGTCCTACGAGCAGTACTTC	CASSPFPGGSYEQYF
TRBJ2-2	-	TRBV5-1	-	TGCGCCAGCAGCTTTCTCCCCCCCCCAGCGGGTACGGGTCACGGCGGGGAGCTGTTTTTT	CASSFLPPPAGTGHGGELFF
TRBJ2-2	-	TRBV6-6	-	TGTGCCAGCAGTTACCTGCGATCGAACACCGGGGAGCTGTTTTTT	CASSYLRSNTGELFF
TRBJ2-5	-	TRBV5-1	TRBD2	TGCGCCAGCAGCCTGGTACTGACTAGCGGGCCTCTTAAGGGGGGACAAGAGACCCAGTACTTC	CASSLVLTSGPLKGGQETQYF
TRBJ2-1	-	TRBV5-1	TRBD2	TGCGCCAGCAGCTTGGGCCCACTAGCGGGGGACAATGAGCAGTTCTTC	CASSLGPLAGDNEQFF
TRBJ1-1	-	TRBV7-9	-	TGTGCCAGCCGCCGATCAACTCTAAGGAACACTGAAGCTTTCTTT	CASRRSTLRNTEAFF
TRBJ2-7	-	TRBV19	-	TGTGCCAGTAGTATGGCCGGGAGCTCCGCGGCCTACGAGCAGTACTTC	CASSMAGSSAAYEQYF
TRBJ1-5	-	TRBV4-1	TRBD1	TGCGCCAGCAGCCAACCCACCGACAGGGTTGGCAATCAGCCCCAGCATTTT	CASSQPTDRVGNQPQHF